This T cell receptor beta chain is drawn from a study of somatic mutations in cytotoxic T cells in rheumatoid arthritis (dated by TCRdb to about 2017). Context from the whole study: Peripheral blood (approximately 27 ml EDTA) was collected from patients immediately after diagnosis and before any treatment began. Sorted V beta1+ cells also underwent TCRB sequencing, and some V beta antibody-stained T-cell populations were flow-sorted at nearly 100% purity on a FACSAria II or Sony SH800. Whether expanded CD8+ T-cell clones in untreated, newly diagnosed rheumatoid arthritis carry somatic mutations was the study question, and clonality was characterized with TCRB deep sequencing. A total of around 60 rheumatoid arthritis patients and under 25 healthy controls underwent TCRB deep sequencing. Patient and control groups had essentially identical median ages.

V was cut back by 9 bases and J by 0 bases, leaving a gap of 16 bases between them. There are 14 amino acids in the CDR3, from cysteine to phenylalanine inclusive. Only the CDR3 DNA stays, 42 bases, in frame from base 1. CDR1 SGHKS and CDR2 YYEKEE were looked up in the germline V gene (reference sequence). The immunoSEQ assay was applied to genomic DNA for TCRB CDR3 sequencing. The original methods were these. Only a few patient CD8+ clones larger than 1% matched published virus-specific TCRB sequences when compared against them. The analyses included only productive TCRB rearrangements. Clonality was expressed as a Shannon entropy-based productive clonality index, with each clone defined by a unique TCRB CDR3 sequence. Repertoire overlap for a pair of samples was computed from each clone's template counts relative to total templates per sample. Flow cytometry-measured V-gene usage correlated with V-gene usage from TCRB sequencing, with a Spearman r of roughly 0.61. As stored in TCRdb, this immuneACCESS dataset retains in-frame rearrangements with V and J assigned. A fraction of the clones does not appear; measured against another copy, unresolved V genes explain less than half of the discrepancy, and the remainder lacks a known reason. V and J calls and clone size follow that table, whereas D and trimming were derived from the DNA. In this sample the table shows around 16,000 clones, more than 75% of which occur a single time. The ten largest clones add up to about a sixth of the sample.

Results and caveats for the whole study, not just this receptor: Rheumatoid arthritis patients and age-matched healthy controls did not significantly differ in CD8+ T-cell clonality. The finding that TRBV07 was slightly underrepresented in patients was left unadjusted for multiple comparisons. It was unknown which antigens the expanded CD8+ clones targeted, and their absence from virus-specific databases did not exclude viral specificity. In patients, CD8+ clonality rose with age (Spearman r=0.49), which was not the case in healthy controls. In about an eighth of the roughly 65 patients the largest CD8+ clone exceeded 20% of CD8+ cells, and several identical CD8+ TCRB sequences were shared between blood and synovial fluid.

On an AutoMACS, CD4+ and CD8+ cells were isolated via positive magnetic bead selection, and their purity was verified by flow cytometry. Initial screening for clonal expansions relied on flow cytometry with a TCR V beta antibody panel, after which sorted CD8+ fractions underwent TCRB deep sequencing for characterization. Peripheral blood mononuclear cells were isolated by Ficoll-Paque PLUS density gradient separation. DNA from CD4-enriched, CD8-enriched or PBMC samples was extracted using Nucleospin Tissue or Tissue XS kits and then quantified on a Qubit 2.0 fluorometer. A remark on this clone: The specificity of this receptor is unknown. No base qualities exist here, and no much larger clone lies one base off it.

This sequence uses TRBV5-5 and TRBJ2-7, with no confident D gene call. The TCR was taken from a woman aged 45 to 65 with rheumatoid arthritis. The sequencing input was CD8+ T cells sorted from blood. The DNA sequence follows: TGTGCCACCTCAGAGCTGGGTACCTCCTACGAGCAGTACTTC. Protein translation: CATSELGTSYEQYF.